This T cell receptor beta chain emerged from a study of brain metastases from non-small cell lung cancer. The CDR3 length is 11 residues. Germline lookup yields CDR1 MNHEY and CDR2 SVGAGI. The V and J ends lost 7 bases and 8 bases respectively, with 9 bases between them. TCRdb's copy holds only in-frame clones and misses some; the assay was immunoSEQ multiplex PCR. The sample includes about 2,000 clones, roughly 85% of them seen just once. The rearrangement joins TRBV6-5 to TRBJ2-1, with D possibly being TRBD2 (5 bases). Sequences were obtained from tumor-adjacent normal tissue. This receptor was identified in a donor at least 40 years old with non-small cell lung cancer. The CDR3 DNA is TGTGCCAGCACCAACGGGGATGAGCAGTTCTTC. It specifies CASTNGDEQFF.